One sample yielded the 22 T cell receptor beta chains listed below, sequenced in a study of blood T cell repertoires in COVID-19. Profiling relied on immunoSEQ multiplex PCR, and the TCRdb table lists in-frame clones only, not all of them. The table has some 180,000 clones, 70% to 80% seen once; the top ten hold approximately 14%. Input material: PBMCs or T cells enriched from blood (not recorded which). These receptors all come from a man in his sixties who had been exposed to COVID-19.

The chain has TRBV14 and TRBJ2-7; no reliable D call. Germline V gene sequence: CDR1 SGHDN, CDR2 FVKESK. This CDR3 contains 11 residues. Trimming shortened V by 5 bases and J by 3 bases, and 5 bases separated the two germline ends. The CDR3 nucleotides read TGTGCCAGCAGCGCAGGCTACGAGCAGTACTTC. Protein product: CASSAGYEQYF.

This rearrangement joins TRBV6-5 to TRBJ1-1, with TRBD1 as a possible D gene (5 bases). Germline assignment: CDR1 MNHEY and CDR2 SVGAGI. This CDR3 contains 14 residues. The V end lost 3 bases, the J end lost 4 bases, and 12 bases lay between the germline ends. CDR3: CASSYTVQGTEAFF. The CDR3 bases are TGTGCCAGCAGTTATACGGTGCAGGGCACTGAAGCTTTCTTT.

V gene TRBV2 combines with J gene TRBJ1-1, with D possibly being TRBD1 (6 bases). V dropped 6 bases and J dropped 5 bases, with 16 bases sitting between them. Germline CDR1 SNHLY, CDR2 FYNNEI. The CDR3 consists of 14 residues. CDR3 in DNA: TGTGCCAGCAGGGAATTGAGGGGGTGGACTGAAGCTTTCTTT. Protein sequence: CASRELRGWTEAFF.

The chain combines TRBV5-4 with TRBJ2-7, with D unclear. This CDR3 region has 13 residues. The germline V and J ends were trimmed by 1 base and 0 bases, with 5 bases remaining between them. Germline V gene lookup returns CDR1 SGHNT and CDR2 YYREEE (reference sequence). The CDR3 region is CASSLTSSYEQYF. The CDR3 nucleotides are TGTGCCAGCAGCTTGACAAGCTCCTACGAGCAGTACTTC. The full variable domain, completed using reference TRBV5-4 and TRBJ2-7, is ETGVTQSPTHLIKTRGQQVTLRCSSQSGHNTVSWYQQALGQGPQFIFQYYREEENGRGNFPPRFSGLQFPNYSSELNVNALELDDSALYLCASSLTSSYEQYFGPGTRLTVT.

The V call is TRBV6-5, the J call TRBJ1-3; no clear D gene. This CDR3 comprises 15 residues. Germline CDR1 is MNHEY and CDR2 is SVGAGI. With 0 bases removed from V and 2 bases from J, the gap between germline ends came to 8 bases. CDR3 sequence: CASSYSEGTGNTIYF. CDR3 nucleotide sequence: TGTGCCAGCAGTTACTCGGAGGGAACTGGAAACACCATATATTTT.

CDR3 DNA: TGTGCCAGCAACCAAGGGGCAGGGAACACTGAAGCTTTCTTT. This translates into CASNQGAGNTEAFF. This chain joins TRBV7-8 and TRBJ1-1; D might be TRBD1 (5 bases). The germline V gene encodes CDR1 SGHVS and CDR2 FQNEAQ. This CDR3 is 14 amino acids long. V lost 7 bases to trimming and J lost 1 base, with 13 bases between them.

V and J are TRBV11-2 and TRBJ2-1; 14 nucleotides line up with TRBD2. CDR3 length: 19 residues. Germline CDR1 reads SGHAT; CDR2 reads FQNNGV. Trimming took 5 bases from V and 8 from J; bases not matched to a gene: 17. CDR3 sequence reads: CASSRTGTSGSFRGDEQFF. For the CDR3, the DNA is TGTGCCAGCAGCCGGACCGGGACTAGCGGGAGTTTTCGTGGGGATGAGCAGTTCTTC.

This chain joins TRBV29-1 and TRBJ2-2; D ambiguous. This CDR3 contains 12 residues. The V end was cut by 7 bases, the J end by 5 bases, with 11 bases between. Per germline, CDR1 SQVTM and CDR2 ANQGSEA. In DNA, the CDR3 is TGCAGCGGTGGAACGGGTACCGGGGAGCTGTTTTTT. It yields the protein CSGGTGTGELFF.

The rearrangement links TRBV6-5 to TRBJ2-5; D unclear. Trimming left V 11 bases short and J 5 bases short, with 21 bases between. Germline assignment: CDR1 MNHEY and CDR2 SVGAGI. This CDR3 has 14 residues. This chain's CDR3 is CAGNHGPTGETQYF. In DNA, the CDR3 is TGTGCCGGAAACCACGGCCCTACCGGGGAGACCCAGTACTTC.

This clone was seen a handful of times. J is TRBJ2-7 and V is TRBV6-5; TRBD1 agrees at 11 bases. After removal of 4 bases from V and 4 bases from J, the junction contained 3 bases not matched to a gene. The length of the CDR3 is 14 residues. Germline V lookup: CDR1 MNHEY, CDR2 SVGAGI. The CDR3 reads CASSFGTGGYEQYF. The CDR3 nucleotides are TGTGCCAGCAGTTTCGGGACAGGGGGGTACGAGCAGTACTTC.

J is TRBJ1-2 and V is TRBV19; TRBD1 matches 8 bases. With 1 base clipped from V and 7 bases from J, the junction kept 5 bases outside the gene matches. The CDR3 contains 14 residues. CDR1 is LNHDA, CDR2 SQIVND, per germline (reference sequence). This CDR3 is CASSIGTGMIGYTF. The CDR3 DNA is TGTGCCAGTAGTATAGGGACAGGGATGATTGGCTACACCTTC.

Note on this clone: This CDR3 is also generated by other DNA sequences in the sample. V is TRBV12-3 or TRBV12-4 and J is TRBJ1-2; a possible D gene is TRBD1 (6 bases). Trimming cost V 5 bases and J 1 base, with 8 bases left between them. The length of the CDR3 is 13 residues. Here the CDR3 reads CASSPDSNYGYTF. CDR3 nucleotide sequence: TGTGCCAGCAGTCCGGACAGTAACTATGGCTACACCTTC.

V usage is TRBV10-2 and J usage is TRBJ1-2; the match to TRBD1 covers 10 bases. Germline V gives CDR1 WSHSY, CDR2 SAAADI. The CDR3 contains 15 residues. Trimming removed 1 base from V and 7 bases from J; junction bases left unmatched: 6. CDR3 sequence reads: CASSELGQGRSGYTF. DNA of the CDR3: TGCGCCAGCAGTGAGTTGGGACAGGGGCGTAGTGGCTACACCTTC.

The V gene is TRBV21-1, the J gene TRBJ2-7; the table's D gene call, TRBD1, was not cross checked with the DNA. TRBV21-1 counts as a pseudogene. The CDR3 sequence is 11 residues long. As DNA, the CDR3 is TGTGCCAGCAGCAAATACAGAGAGCAGTACTTC. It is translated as CASSKYREQYF.

In nucleotides, the CDR3 is TGTGCCAGTAGTGAGAAGGGACAGCCTAACTATGGCTACACCTTC. Protein sequence: CASSEKGQPNYGYTF. The genes are TRBV19 and TRBJ1-2, with 7 bases identical to TRBD1. V lost 5 bases and J lost 0; bases outside the gene matches: 6. The CDR3 spans 15 residues. CDR1 and CDR2 (germline): LNHDA, SQIVND (reference sequence).

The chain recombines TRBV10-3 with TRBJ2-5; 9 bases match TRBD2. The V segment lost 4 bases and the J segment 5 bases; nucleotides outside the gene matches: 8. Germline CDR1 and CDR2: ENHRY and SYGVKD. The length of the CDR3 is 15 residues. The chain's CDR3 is CAISGGVAGVETQYF. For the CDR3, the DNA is TGTGCCATCAGTGGAGGAGTAGCGGGAGTTGAGACCCAGTACTTC.

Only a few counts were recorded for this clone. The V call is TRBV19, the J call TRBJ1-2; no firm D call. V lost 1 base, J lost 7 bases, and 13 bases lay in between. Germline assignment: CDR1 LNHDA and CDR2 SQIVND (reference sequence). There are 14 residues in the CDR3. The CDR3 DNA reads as TGTGCCAGTAGTATAGGAGGAATTAGCGGTGGCTACACCTTC. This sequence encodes CASSIGGISGGYTF.

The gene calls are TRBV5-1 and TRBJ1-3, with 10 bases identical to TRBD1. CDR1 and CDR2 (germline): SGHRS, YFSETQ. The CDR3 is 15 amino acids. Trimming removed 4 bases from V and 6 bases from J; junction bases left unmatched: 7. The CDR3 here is CASSGRQGAENTIYF. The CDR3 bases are TGCGCCAGCAGCGGACGACAGGGGGCCGAAAACACCATATATTTT.

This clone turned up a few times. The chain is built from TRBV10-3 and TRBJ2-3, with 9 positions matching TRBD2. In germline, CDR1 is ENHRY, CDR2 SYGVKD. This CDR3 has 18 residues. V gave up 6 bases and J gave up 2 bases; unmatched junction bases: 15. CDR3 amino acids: CAISHRGGLAGFTDTQYF. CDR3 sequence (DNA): TGTGCCATCAGCCATCGGGGCGGGCTAGCGGGGTTCACAGATACGCAGTATTTT.

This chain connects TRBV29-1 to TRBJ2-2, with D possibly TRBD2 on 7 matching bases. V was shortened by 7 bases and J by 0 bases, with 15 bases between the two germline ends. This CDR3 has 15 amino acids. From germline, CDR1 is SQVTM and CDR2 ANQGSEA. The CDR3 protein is CSARPGGANTGELFF. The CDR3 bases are TGCAGCGCTCGACCGGGGGGCGCGAACACCGGGGAGCTGTTTTTT.

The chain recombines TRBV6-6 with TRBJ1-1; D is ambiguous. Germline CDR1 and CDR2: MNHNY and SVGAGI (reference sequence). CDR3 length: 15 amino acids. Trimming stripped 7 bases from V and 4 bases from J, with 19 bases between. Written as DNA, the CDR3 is TGTGCCAGCACCCCCGGTGGAGGGAGGAGCACTGAAGCTTTCTTT. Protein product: CASTPGGGRSTEAFF.

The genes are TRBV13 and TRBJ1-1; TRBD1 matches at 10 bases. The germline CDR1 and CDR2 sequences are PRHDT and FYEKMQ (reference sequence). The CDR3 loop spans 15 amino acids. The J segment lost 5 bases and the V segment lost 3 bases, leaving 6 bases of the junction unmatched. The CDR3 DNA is TGTGCCAGCAGCTTTGGGACAGGGGAAAAGACTGAAGCTTTCTTT. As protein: CASSFGTGEKTEAFF.